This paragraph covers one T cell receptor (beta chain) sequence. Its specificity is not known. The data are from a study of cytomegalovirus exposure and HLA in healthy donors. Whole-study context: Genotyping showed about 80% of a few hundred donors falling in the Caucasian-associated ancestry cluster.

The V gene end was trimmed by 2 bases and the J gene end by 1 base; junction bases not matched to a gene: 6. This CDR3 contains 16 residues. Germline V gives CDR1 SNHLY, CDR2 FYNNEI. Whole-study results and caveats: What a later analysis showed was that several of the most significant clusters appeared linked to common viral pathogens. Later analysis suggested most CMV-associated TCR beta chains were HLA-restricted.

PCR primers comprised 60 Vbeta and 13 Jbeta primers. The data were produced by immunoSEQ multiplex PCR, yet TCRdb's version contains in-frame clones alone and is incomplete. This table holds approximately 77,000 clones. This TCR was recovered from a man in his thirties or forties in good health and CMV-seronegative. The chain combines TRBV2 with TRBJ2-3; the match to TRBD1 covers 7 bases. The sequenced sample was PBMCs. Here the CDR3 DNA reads TGTGCCAGCAGTGAAAACAGGGGATGGGGCACAGATACGCAGTATTTT. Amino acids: CASSENRGWGTDTQYF.